This entry describes one T cell receptor beta chain. Its antigen is not known. Trimming shortened V by 5 bases and J by 6 bases, and 14 bases separated the two germline ends. There are 13 residues in the CDR3. In germline, CDR1 is SGHVS, CDR2 FQNEAQ. The record originates from a study of cytomegalovirus exposure and HLA in healthy donors. Points from the study as a whole: That first-cohort TCR clusters tended to co-occur in the roughly 130 validation repertoires was found in a later analysis.

The donors were part of the validation cohort of fewer than 150 subjects. That cohort was separate from the first cohort, which comprised 666 subjects. Generated by immunoSEQ multiplex PCR, the TCRdb table keeps only in-frame clones and is missing some. The sample includes about 140,000 clones, roughly 90% seen only once; the top ten take approximately 3%. The receptor's source is a man aged 18 to 29 in good health and CMV-seronegative. Sequencing was done on a sample of PBMCs. This chain connects TRBV7-8 to TRBJ2-7; tentative D call: TRBD1 (5 bases). The CDR3 nucleotides read TGTGCCAGCAGCCTATCCCAGGGATCCGAGCAGTACTTC. It encodes CASSLSQGSEQYF.